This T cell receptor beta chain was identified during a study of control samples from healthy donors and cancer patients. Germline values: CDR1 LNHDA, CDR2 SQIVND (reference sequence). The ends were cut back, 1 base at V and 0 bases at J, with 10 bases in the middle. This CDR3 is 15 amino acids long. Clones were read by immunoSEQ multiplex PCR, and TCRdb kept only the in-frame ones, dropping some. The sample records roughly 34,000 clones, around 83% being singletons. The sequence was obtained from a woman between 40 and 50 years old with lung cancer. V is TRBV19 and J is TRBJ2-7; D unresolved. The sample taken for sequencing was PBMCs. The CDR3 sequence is CASSIAARFSYEQYF. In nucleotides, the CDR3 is TGTGCCAGTAGTATAGCGGCCAGATTCTCCTACGAGCAGTACTTC.